This T cell receptor (beta chain) was obtained from a study of shared clonotypes between healthy human individuals. The input for sorted-subset replicate PCRs was approximately 200 ng DNA, around 30,000 T cell genomes. Data came from immunoSEQ multiplex PCR; TCRdb stores just in-frame clones and leaves some out. This table holds 2,500,000 or so clones, under 95% found once. V dropped 2 bases and J dropped 0; count of bases not matched to a gene: 9. CDR1 is SGDLS and CDR2 is YYNGEE in the germline V gene. CDR3 size: 17 residues. The TCR was taken from a young man in good health. Some clones in this sample may be carry-over from other donors' samples. The chain has TRBV9 and TRBJ2-5; 8 bases are shared with TRBD2. Sequencing used naive CD4+ T cells from PBMCs. Subset of the sample: CD45RA+ positively selected. The CDR3 DNA follows: TGTGCCAGCAGCGTGAGCATAGCGGGAAATAACCAAGAGACCCAGTACTTC. The encoded protein is CASSVSIAGNNQETQYF.